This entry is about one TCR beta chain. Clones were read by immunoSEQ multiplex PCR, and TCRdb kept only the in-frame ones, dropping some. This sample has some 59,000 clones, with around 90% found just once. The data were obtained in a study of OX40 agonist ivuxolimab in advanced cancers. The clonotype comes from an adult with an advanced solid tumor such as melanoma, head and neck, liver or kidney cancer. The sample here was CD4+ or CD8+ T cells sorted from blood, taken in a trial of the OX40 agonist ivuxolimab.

The CDR3 nucleotides read TGTGCCAGCAGCCCTGGGCGGACTCCTTGCGAGCAGTACTTC. Translation: CASSPGRTPCEQYF. The chain uses TRBV7-3 and TRBJ2-7; possible D gene TRBD2, 5 bases. V lost 5 bases and J lost 6, with 17 bases in between. This CDR3 is 14 amino acids long. Germline lookup yields CDR1 SGHTA and CDR2 FQGTGA.